The 16 T cell receptor beta chains given below trace back to one sample, sequenced in a study of technical replicates of blood from several donors. Using immunoSEQ multiplex PCR, the repertoire was profiled, and TCRdb retains in-frame clones only, with some absent. The sample has about 56,000 clones, just over 90% seen once. The sequencing input was PBMCs. The receptors derive from a human donor in good health. Some clones in this sample may be carry-over from other donors' samples.

The rearrangement uses TRBV5-1 and TRBJ2-7, with D possibly matching TRBD1 (5 bases). Germline-derived CDR1 and CDR2 are SGHRS and YFSETQ. Trimming shortened V by 7 bases and J by 0 bases, and 14 bases separated the two germline ends. This CDR3 comprises 14 residues. This CDR3 is CASAWGSNSYEQYF. The CDR3 nucleotides are TGCGCCAGCGCTTGGGGCAGCAACTCCTACGAGCAGTACTTC.

The rearrangement uses TRBV2 and TRBJ2-5, with TRBD2 identical over 8 bases. Germline V gene data show CDR1 as SNHLY and CDR2 as FYNNEI. J gave up 3 bases and V 11 bases, and 8 bases lay outside the gene matches. The CDR3 has 13 residues. The CDR3 reads CAREALAEETQYF. CDR3 DNA sequence: TGTGCCCGAGAGGCACTAGCGGAAGAGACCCAGTACTTC.

V usage is TRBV4-3 and J usage is TRBJ2-3, with TRBD2 as a possible D gene (5 bases). The germline V gene has CDR1 LGHNA and CDR2 YSLEER. The V end was cut by 4 bases, the J end by 4 bases, with 12 bases between. CDR3 length: 14 amino acids. This CDR3 is CASSPAQRADTQYF. CDR3 DNA sequence: TGCGCCAGCAGCCCGGCCCAGAGGGCAGATACGCAGTATTTT.

This chain links TRBV4-2 with TRBJ2-3; TRBD2 matches at 14 bases. The germline V gene encodes CDR1 LGHNA and CDR2 YNFKEQ. With 0 bases clipped from V and 5 bases from J, the junction kept 10 bases outside the gene matches. The CDR3 has 19 amino acids. The DNA for the CDR3 is TGTGCCAGCAGCCAAGATCCAAGGACTAGCGGGGGGAAGGGAGATACGCAGTATTTT. Amino acid sequence: CASSQDPRTSGGKGDTQYF.

This clone showed up just once. The V and J genes are TRBV9 and TRBJ1-5; unclear D gene. This CDR3 spans 14 amino acids. CDR1 is SGDLS, CDR2 YYNGEE, per germline. Trimming pared 3 bases from V and 5 bases from J, leaving 12 bases between. The CDR3: CASSAEAPDQPQHF. The DNA for the CDR3 is TGTGCCAGCAGCGCCGAGGCCCCTGATCAGCCCCAGCATTTT.

V is TRBV6-1 and J is TRBJ2-6; D may be TRBD2 (7 bases). This CDR3 is built from 15 residues. V lost 11 bases to trimming and J lost 4 bases, with 18 bases between them. The germline V gene has CDR1 MNHNS and CDR2 SASEGT. The chain's CDR3 is CASRGGLSGANVLTF. The CDR3 DNA follows: TGTGCCTCAAGGGGGGGCCTCTCAGGGGCCAACGTCCTGACTTTC.

This chain links TRBV5-6 with TRBJ2-2; D unclear. The CDR3 sequence is 14 residues long. Germline V gene data show CDR1 as SGHDT and CDR2 as YYEEEE. Trimming cost V 6 bases and J 6 bases, with 15 bases left between them. The CDR3 DNA reads TGTGCCAGCACCGCACTTAGGAGCGCCGGGGAGCTGTTTTTT. Its protein is CASTALRSAGELFF.

The gene calls are TRBV7-9 and TRBJ2-7; 9 bases match TRBD2. V gave up 5 bases and J gave up 5 bases; unmatched junction bases: 10. Germline V gene data show CDR1 as SEHNR and CDR2 as FQNEAQ (reference sequence). There are 15 residues in the CDR3. The CDR3 region is CASSRTGREGHEQYF. The CDR3 nucleotides are TGTGCCAGCAGCCGAACCGGGCGGGAGGGCCACGAGCAGTACTTC.

V is TRBV30 and J is TRBJ1-5; 8 bases map to TRBD1. The CDR3 extends over 14 amino acids. V lost 3 bases to trimming and J lost 6 bases; unmatched junction nucleotides: 7. Germline V gene sequence: CDR1 GTSNPN, CDR2 SVGIG (reference sequence). CDR3 protein: CAWRTGGMGQPQHF. CDR3 DNA: TGTGCCTGGAGAACAGGGGGAATGGGTCAGCCCCAGCATTTT.

The CDR3, as DNA: TGTGCCAGCAGCGTAGAAAGCGGAAACACCATATATTTT. Amino acids: CASSVESGNTIYF. The gene calls are TRBV9 and TRBJ1-3; D gene unclear. The CDR3 totals 13 residues. From germline, CDR1 is SGDLS and CDR2 YYNGEE. Trimming cost V 0 bases and J 4 bases, with 5 bases left between them.

The chain combines TRBV5-1 with TRBJ2-3, with TRBD2 identical over 11 bases. Germline V CDR1 and CDR2: SGHRS, YFSETQ. V lost 3 bases to trimming and J lost 1 base; unmatched junction nucleotides: 7. This CDR3 has 17 amino acids. This chain's CDR3 is CASSSGTSGPRTDTQYF. The DNA of the CDR3 is TGCGCCAGCAGCTCCGGGACTAGCGGACCTCGCACAGATACGCAGTATTTT.

The chain has TRBV7-8 and TRBJ2-6; the D is unclear. The V end lost 4 bases, the J end lost 13 bases, and 11 bases lay between the germline ends. Germline CDR1 and CDR2: SGHVS and FQNEAQ. This CDR3 spans 12 amino acids. Here the CDR3 DNA reads TGTGCCAGCAGCTCACTCCCGGGTGTCCTGACTTTC. This translates into CASSSLPGVLTF. The variable domain in full, completed from reference TRBV7-8 and TRBJ2-6, reads GAGVSQSPRYKVAKRGQDVALRCDPISGHVSLFWYQQALGQGPEFLTYFQNEAQLDKSGLPSDRFFAERPEGSVSTLKIQRTQQEDSAVYLCASSSLPGVLTFGAGSRLTVL.

The chain has TRBV28 and TRBJ1-3; unclear D gene. The CDR3 has 14 amino acids. Germline V gene lookup returns CDR1 MDHEN and CDR2 SYDVKM. V was trimmed by 3 bases and J by 0 bases, leaving 6 bases between them. CDR3 in DNA: TGTGCCAGCAGTTTCACAGTCTCTGGAAACACCATATATTTT. Protein sequence: CASSFTVSGNTIYF.

The chain links TRBV28 to TRBJ2-7; possible D gene TRBD1, 8 bases. CDR1 is MDHEN, CDR2 SYDVKM, per germline. The length of the CDR3 is 14 residues. The V gene lost 5 bases and the J gene lost 7 bases, with 18 bases spanning the gap. The CDR3 DNA follows: TGTGCCAGCAGTACAGGGGGGGCGAGGGGAGAGCAGTACTTC. Translated: CASSTGGARGEQYF.

The V gene is TRBV5-1, the J gene TRBJ1-2; TRBD1 aligns across 9 bases. With 0 bases clipped from V and 10 bases from J, the junction kept 1 base outside the gene matches. Germline V gene lookup returns CDR1 SGHRS and CDR2 YFSETQ. This CDR3 is 12 amino acids long. The CDR3 sequence is CASSLGQGDYTF. The CDR3 DNA reads as TGCGCCAGCAGCTTGGGACAGGGGGACTACACCTTC. Full variable domain (rest looked up from reference TRBV5-1 and TRBJ1-2): KAGVTQTPRYLIKTRGQQVTLSCSPISGHRSVSWYQQTPGQGLQFLFEYFSETQRNKGNFPGRFSGRQFSNSRSEMNVSTLELGDSALYLCASSLGQGDYTFGSGTRLTVV.

The chain employs TRBV2 and TRBJ2-2; no firm D call. The CDR3 runs to 14 residues. V was trimmed by 7 bases and J by 4 bases, leaving 13 bases between them. Germline CDR1 SNHLY, CDR2 FYNNEI. CDR3 loop: CASTPLGPTGELFF. The CDR3 DNA sequence: TGTGCCAGCACCCCCCTTGGGCCCACCGGGGAGCTGTTTTTT.